Below are 2 T cell receptor beta chains sequenced from a single sample in a study of graft-versus-host responses after intestinal transplantation. Their target antigens are unknown. The method was immunoSEQ multiplex PCR; TCRdb's version includes in-frame clones alone and lacks a portion of them. The sample carries about 85,000 clones, 91% recorded once. The sample in question was unstimulated CD8+ T cells sorted from spleen or lymph node cells, obtained before transplant. Receptors originate from a human donor who was the organ donor for an intestinal transplant.

This clone was picked up one time. The chain combines TRBV5-4 with TRBJ1-3; TRBD1 might be the D (5 bases). Deletions cut 1 base from V and 1 base from J, with 9 bases between. The CDR3 has 15 amino acids. The germline V gene has CDR1 SGHNT and CDR2 YYREEE (reference sequence). The CDR3 nucleotides read TGTGCCAGCAGCTTGCCGGGGCCTTCTGGAAACACCATATATTTT. Protein: CASSLPGPSGNTIYF.

The chain uses TRBV6-5 and TRBJ1-2; tentative D call: TRBD1 (5 bases). This CDR3 spans 13 amino acids. Trimming removed 4 bases from V and 8 bases from J, with 14 bases in between. In germline, CDR1 is MNHEY, CDR2 SVGAGI. As DNA, the CDR3 is TGTGCCAGCAGTTGGGCGGGGGGGGACGGCTACACCTTC. Translation: CASSWAGGDGYTF.